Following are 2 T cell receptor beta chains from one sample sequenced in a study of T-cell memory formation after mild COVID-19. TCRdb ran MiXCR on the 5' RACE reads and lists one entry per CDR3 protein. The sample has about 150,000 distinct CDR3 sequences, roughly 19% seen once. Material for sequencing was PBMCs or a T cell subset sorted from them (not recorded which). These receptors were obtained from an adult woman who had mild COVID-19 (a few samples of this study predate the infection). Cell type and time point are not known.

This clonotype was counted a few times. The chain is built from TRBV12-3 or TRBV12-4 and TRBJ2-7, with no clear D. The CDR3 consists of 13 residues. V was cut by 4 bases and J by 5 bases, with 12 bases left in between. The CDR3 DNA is TGTGCCAGCAGTTCAGCTGACACCCACGAGCAGTACTTC. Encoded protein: CASSSADTHEQYF.

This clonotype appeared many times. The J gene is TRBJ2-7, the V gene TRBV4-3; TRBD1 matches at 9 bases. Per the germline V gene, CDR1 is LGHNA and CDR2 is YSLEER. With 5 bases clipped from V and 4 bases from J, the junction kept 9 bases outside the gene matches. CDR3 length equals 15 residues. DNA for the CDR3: TGCGCCAGCAGCAGTGGTCCGGACAGGGGATACGAGCAGTACTTC. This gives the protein CASSSGPDRGYEQYF.